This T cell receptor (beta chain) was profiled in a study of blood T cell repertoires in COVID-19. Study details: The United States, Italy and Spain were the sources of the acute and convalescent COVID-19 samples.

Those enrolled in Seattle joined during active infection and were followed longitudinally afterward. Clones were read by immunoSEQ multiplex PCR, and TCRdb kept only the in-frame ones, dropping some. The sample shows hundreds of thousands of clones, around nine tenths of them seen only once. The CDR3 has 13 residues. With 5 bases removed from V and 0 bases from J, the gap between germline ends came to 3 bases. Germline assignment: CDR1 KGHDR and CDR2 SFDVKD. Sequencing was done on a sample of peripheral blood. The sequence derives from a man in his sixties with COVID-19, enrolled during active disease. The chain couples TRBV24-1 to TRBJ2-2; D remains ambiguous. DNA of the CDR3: TGTGCCACCAGTGCTACGAACACCGGGGAGCTGTTTTTT. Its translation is CATSATNTGELFF.